This TCR beta chain was identified in a study of shared clonotypes between healthy human individuals. The overall study: Each donor contributed plates that comprised three CD4 naive, three CD4 memory, two CD8 naive and one CD8 memory. Study-wide results and limits: With a handful of donors compared, 4% to 5.5% of naive CD4 clonotypes were shared. Sampling included only blood; tissue repertoires likely differ.

Clones were sequenced by immunoSEQ multiplex PCR, and TCRdb holds only the in-frame ones, with some missing. The sample consists of about 1.5 million clones, 96% of them appearing once. Study donors comprised healthy, HIV-negative adults devoid of recent acute infection or vaccination. As concerns this clone: What it binds is not known.

The germline V gene encodes CDR1 SQVTM and CDR2 ANQGSEA. This CDR3 is built from 14 residues. V was trimmed by 1 base and J by 5 bases, leaving 14 bases between them. This chain joins TRBV29-1 and TRBJ2-5; either TRBD1 or TRBD2 may fit D (5 bases each). Sequenced: naive CD4+ T cells sorted from blood. Subset specified: CD45RA+ positively selected. The origin of this receptor is a man aged 25 to 40 in good health. The CDR3 nucleotides read TGCAGCGTTGAAGGGGCTGGGGGTTTCGAGACCCAGTACTTC. Protein product: CSVEGAGGFETQYF.